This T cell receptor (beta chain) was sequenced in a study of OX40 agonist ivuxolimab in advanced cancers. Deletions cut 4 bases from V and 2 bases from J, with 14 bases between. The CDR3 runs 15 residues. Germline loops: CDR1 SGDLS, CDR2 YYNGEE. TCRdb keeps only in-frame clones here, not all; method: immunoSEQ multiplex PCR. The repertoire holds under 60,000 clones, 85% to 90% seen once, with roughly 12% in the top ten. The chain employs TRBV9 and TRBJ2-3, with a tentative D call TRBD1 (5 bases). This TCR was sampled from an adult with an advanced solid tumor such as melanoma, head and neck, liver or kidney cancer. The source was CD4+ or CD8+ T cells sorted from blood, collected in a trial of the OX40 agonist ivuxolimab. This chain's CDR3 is CASSLRQIDTDTQYF. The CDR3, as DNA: TGTGCCAGCAGCTTAAGACAGATAGACACAGATACGCAGTATTTT.